This record covers a single T cell receptor (beta chain). The data are from a study of T cell changes during pregnancy in multiple sclerosis. The CDR3 totals 14 residues. The V and J ends lost 6 bases and 7 bases respectively, with 18 bases between them. The germline CDR1 and CDR2 sequences are LNHDA and SQIVND (reference sequence). The protocol was immunoSEQ multiplex PCR, while the TCRdb copy is restricted to in-frame clones and leaves out a portion. Found here are some 49,000 clones, around 95% of them singletons; the top ten hold 5.5% to 7.5%. The TCR comes from a female donor with multiple sclerosis, enrolled in a pregnancy study. Specimen: CD8+ T cells from peripheral blood mononuclear cells, collected in the first trimester of pregnancy. The chain has TRBV19 and TRBJ1-1, with TRBD1 as a possible D gene (6 bases). The CDR3 loop reads CASREDRTPVEAFF. The CDR3, as DNA: TGTGCCAGTAGAGAGGACAGAACACCGGTTGAAGCTTTCTTT.